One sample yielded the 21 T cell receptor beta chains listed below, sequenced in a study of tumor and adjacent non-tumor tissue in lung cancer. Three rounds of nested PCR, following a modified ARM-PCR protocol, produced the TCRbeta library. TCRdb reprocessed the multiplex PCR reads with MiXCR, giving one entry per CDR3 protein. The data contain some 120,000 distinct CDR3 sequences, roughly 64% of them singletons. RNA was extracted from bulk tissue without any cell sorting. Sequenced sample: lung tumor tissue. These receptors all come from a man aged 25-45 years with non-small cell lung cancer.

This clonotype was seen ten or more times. Here the CDR3 DNA reads TGCAGTGCTAGAGCGGTTAGGGAAGGGGACTATGGCTACACCTTC. Protein: CSARAVREGDYGYTF. The genes are TRBV20-1 and TRBJ1-2; D perhaps matches TRBD1 (5 bases). The CDR3 spans 15 residues. Germline lookup yields CDR1 DFQATT and CDR2 SNEGSKA (reference sequence). Between the trimmed V and J ends, which lost 1 base and 3 bases, there was a span of 15 bases.

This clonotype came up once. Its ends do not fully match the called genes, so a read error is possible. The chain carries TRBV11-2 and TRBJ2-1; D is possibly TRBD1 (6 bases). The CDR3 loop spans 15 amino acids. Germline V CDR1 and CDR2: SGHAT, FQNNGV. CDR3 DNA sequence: TGTGCCAGCAACTTAATCCTAACAGGGATTGATGAGCAGTTCTTC. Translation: CASNLILTGIDEQFF.

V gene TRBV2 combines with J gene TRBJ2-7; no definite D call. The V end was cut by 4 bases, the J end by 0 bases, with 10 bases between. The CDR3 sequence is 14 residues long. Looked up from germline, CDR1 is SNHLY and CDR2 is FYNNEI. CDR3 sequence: CASSGRGSSYEQYF. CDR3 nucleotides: TGTGCCAGCAGTGGGAGAGGTAGCTCCTACGAGCAGTACTTC.

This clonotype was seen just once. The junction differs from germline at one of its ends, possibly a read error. CDR3 sequence reads: CSAKTRGAGTGEPFF. The CDR3 bases are TGCAGTGCTAAGACGAGGGGGGCGGGCACCGGGGAGCCGTTTTTT. The rearrangement joins TRBV20-1 to TRBJ2-2; TRBD1 or TRBD2 may be the D gene (6 bases each). CDR1 and CDR2 (germline): DFQATT, SNEGSKA (reference sequence). The CDR3 covers 15 residues.

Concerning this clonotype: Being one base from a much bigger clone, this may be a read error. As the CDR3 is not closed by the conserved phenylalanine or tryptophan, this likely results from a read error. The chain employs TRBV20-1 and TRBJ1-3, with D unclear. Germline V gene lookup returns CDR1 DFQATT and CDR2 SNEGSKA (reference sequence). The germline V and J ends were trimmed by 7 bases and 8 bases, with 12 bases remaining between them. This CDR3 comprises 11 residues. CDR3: CSVRTVDTIYI. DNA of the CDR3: TGCAGTGTCCGAACCGTGGACACCATATATATT.

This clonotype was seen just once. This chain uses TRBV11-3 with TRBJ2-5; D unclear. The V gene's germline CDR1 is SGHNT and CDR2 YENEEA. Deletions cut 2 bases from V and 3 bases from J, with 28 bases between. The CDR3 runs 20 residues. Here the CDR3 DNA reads TGTGCCAGCAGCTTATTCCCCAGGCTCAGCCAGGCAGCAAGAGAAGAGACCCAGTACTTC. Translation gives CASSLFPRLSQAAREETQYF.

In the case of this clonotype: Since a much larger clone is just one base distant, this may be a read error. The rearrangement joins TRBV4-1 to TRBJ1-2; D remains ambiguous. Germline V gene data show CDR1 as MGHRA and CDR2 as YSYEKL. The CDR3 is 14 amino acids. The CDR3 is CVSSQGISGDGYTF. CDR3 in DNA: TGCGTCAGCAGCCAAGGAATATCCGGAGATGGCTACACCTTC.

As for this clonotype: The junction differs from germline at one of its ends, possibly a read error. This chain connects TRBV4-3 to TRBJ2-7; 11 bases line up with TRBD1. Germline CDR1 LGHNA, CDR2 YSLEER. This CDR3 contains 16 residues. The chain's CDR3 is CASNHAGGTGGYEQYF. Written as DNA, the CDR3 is TGCGCCAGCAACCATGCTGGCGGGACAGGGGGGTACGAACAGTACTTC.

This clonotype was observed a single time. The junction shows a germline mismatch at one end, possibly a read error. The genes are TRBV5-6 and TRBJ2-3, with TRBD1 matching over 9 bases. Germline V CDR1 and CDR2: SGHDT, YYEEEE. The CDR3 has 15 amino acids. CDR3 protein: CVSRATGGMGDTQYF. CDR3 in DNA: TGTGTCAGCAGAGCTACAGGGGGCATGGGAGATACGCAGTATTTT.

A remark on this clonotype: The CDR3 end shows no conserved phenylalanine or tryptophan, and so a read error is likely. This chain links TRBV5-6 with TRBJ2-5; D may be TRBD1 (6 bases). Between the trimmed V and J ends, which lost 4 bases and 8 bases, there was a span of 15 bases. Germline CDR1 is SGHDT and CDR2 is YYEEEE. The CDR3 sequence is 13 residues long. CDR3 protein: CASSRDTRDTQYL. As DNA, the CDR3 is TGTGCCAGCAGCAGGGACACCCGGGATACCCAGTACCTC.

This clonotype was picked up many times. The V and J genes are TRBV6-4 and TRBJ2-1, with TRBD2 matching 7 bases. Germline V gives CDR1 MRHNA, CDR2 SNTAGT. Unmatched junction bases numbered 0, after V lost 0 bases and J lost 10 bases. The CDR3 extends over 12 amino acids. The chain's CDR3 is CASSDSTSEQFF. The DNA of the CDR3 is TGTGCCAGCAGTGACTCGACTAGCGAGCAGTTCTTC.

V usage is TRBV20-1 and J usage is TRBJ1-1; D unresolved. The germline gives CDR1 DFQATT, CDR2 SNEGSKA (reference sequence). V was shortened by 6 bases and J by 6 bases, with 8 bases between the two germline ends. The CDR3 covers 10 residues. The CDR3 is CSASGAEAFF. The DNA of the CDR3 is TGCAGTGCGAGCGGGGCTGAAGCTTTCTTT.

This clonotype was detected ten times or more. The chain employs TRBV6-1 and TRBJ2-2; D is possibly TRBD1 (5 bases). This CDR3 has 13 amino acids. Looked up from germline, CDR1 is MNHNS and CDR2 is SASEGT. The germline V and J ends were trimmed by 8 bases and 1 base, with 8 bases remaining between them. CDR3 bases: TGTGCCAGCGGGGCAGAGAACACCGGGGAGCTGTTTTTT. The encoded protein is CASGAENTGELFF.

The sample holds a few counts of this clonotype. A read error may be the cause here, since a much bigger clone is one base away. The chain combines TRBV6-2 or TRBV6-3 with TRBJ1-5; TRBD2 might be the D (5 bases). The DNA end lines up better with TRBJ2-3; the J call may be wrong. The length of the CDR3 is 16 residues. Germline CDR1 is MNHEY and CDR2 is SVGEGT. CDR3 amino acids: CASAPQLRVSNQPQYF. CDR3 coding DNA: TGTGCCAGCGCCCCTCAACTGAGGGTAAGCAATCAGCCCCAGTATTTT.

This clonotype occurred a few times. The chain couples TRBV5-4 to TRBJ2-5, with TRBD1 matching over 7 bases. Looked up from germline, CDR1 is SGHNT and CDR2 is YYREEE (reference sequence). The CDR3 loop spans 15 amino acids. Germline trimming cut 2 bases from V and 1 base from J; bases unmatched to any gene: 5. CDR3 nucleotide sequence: TGTGCCAGCAGCTTTTCCAACAGGGGCCAAGAGACCCAGTACTTC. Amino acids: CASSFSNRGQETQYF.

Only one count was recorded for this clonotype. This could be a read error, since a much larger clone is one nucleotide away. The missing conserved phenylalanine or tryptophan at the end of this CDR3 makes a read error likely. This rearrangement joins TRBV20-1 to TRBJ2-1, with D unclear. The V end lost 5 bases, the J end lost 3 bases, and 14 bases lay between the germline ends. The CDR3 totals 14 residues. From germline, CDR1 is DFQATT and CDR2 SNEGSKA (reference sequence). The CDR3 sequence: CSAGTEWGYNEQFL. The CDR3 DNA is TGCAGTGCTGGCACGGAGTGGGGCTACAATGAGCAGTTCCTC.

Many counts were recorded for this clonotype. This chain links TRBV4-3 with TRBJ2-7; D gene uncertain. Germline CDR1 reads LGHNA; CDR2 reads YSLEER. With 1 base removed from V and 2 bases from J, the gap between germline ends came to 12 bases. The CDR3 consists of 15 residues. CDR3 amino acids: CASSQGRTLAYEQYF. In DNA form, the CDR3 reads TGCGCCAGCAGCCAAGGGCGGACGTTGGCCTACGAGCAGTACTTC.

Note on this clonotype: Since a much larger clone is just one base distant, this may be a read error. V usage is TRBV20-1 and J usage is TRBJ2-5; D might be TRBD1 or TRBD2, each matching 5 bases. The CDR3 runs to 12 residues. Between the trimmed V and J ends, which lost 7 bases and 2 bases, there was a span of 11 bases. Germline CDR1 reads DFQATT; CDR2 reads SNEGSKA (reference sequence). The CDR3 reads CSVWDQQETQYF. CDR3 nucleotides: TGCAGTGTTTGGGACCAGCAAGAGACCCAGTACTTC.

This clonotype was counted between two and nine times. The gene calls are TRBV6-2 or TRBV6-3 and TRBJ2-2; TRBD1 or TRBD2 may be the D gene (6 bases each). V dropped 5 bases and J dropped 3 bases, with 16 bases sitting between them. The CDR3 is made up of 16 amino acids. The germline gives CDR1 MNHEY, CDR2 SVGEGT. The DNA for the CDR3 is TGTGCCAGCAGTGGGCCACAGGGAGGTTACACCGGGGAGCTGTTTTTT. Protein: CASSGPQGGYTGELFF.

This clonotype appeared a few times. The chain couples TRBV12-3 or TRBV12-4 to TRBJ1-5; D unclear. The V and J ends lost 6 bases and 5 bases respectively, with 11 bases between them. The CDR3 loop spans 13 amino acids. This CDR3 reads CASRRRADQPQHF. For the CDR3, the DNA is TGTGCCAGCAGAAGAAGGGCGGATCAGCCCCAGCATTTT.

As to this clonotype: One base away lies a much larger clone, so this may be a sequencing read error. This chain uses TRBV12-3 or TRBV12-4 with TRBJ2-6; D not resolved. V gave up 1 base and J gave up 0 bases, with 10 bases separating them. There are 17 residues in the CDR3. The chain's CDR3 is CASSLGHRDSGANVLTF. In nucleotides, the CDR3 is TGTGCCAGCAGTTTAGGACATAGGGACTCTGGGGCCAACGTCCTGACTTTC.